This entry features one T cell receptor (beta chain) sequence. Its antigen is unknown. This sample is part of a study of T cell clonotyping in hematopoietic cell transplantation. Some clones are missing from TCRdb's copy, which holds only in-frame ones; the method was immunoSEQ multiplex PCR. The sample yields 25,000 to 35,000 clones, about 92% seen once. The study's findings and limits: CD4 and CD8 repertoire contributions could not be separated without sorting.

V was clipped by 4 bases and J by 2 bases; unmatched bases: 2. The CDR3 runs to 14 residues. Germline V gene data show CDR1 as SGHVS and CDR2 as FNYEAQ. Time point specified: recipient sample about 28 days before transplant, after cytoreduction. Recipient blood drawn about 28 days pretransplant and days 30, 100, 180 after. This receptor was taken from a man aged 50-59 years with acute myeloid leukemia. Some clones in this sample may be carry-over from other donors' samples. The chain recombines TRBV7-6 with TRBJ2-7; 10 nucleotides agree with TRBD1. The sequencing here drew on peripheral blood mononuclear cells, taken before stem cell transplant. The CDR3 DNA follows: TGTGCCAGCAGCTGGGACAGGGGACCCTACGAGCAGTACTTC. Translating gives CASSWDRGPYEQYF.